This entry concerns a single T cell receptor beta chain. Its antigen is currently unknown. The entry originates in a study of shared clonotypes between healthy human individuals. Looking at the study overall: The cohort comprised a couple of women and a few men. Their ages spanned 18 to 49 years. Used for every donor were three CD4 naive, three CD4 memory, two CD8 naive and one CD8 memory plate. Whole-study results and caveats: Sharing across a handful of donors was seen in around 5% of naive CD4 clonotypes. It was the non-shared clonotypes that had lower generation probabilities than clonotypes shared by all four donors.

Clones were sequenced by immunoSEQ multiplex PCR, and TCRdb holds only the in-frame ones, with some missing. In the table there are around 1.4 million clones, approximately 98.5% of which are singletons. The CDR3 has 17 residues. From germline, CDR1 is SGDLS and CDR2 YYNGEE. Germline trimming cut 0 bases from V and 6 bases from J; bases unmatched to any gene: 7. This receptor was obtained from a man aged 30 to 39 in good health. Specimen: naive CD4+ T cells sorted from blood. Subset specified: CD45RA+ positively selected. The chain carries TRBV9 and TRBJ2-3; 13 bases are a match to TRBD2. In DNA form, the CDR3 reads TGTGCCAGCAGCGTAGACACTAGCGGGGGGGTGGTGGATACGCAGTATTTT. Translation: CASSVDTSGGVVDTQYF.